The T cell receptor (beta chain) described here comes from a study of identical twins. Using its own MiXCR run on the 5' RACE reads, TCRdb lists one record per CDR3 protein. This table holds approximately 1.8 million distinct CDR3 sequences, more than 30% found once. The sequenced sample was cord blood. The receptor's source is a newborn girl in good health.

CDR3 sequence (DNA): TGCAGTGCTAGTAGGCTGTCTCGCTCCTACGAGCAGTTCTTC. Translation gives CSASRLSRSYEQFF. The V call is TRBV20-1, the J call TRBJ2-1; D remains ambiguous. The CDR3 extends over 14 amino acids. Trimming removed 3 bases at V and 10 bases at J, with 19 bases between. Germline assignment: CDR1 DFQATT and CDR2 SNEGSKA (reference sequence).